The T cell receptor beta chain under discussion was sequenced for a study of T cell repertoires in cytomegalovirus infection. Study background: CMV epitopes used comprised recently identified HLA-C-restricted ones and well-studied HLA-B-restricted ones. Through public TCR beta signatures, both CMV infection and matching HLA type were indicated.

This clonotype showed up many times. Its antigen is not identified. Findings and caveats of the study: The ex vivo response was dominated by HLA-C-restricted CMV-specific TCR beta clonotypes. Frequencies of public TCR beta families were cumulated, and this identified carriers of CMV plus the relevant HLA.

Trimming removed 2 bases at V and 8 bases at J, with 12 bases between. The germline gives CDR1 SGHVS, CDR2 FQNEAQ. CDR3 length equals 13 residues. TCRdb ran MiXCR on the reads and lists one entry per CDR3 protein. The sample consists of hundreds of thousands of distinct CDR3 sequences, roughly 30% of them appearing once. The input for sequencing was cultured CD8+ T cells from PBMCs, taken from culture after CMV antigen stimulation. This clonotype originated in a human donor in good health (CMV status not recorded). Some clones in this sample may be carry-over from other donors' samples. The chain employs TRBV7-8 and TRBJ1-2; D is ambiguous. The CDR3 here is CASSLLKTLGYTF. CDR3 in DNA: TGTGCCAGCAGCTTACTTAAGACTCTCGGCTACACCTTC. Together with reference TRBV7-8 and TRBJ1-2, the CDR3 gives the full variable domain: GAGVSQSPRYKVAKRGQDVALRCDPISGHVSLFWYQQALGQGPEFLTYFQNEAQLDKSGLPSDRFFAERPEGSVSTLKIQRTQQEDSAVYLCASSLLKTLGYTFGSGTRLTVV.